This TCR beta chain was recorded in a study of shared clonotypes between healthy human individuals (dated by TCRdb to the early 2020s). At the level of the whole study: The cohort comprised a couple of women and a few men aged 18 to 49 years. Blood TCR repertoires of about five healthy adults were deeply sequenced to estimate repertoire size and the extent of clonotype sharing between individuals. For each donor, CD4 naive and CD4 memory were each given three plates, CD8 naive was given two plates, and CD8 memory was given one plate. Leukapheresis yielded between about 0.85 and 9 billion PBMCs per donor. To increase sequencing depth and limit assay-specific biases, different laboratories used diverse techniques to prepare libraries and sequence TCR repertoires. Results and caveats for the whole study, not just this receptor: Incomplete sequencing was indicated by rarefaction of sorted-subset datasets, despite the large sequencing depth. Compared with non-shared clonotypes, clonotypes shared by all four sorted-subset donors had higher generation probabilities. Based on pairwise subsampling, the degree of clonotype sharing among donors was expected to be affected by sequencing depth. Because the study included only a small number of donors, the genetic and exposure-history diversity represented was limited. Sharing across several donors was observed for approximately 5% of naive CD4, less than 4% of naive CD8, 2% to 2.5% of memory CD4, and around 0.4% of memory CD8 clonotypes. Estimated clonotype richness was generally larger for naive than for memory subsets. Only blood was sampled, and tissue TCR repertoires likely differ from those in blood.

TCR CDR3 regions were amplified from genomic DNA by multiplex PCR using the deep immunoSEQ assay. For each cell subset, the extracted genomic DNA was distributed evenly across all wells of several immunoSEQ 96-well plates, and each plate served as one replicate. For sorted subsets, around 0.2 ug of genomic DNA, equivalent to 25,000 to 35,000 T cell genomes, went into each replicate PCR. Purified libraries were measured with a Qubit 3.0 fluorometer, size-checked on a Bioanalyzer 2100, and measured again with the KAPA Library Quantification kit. Each immunoSEQ 96-well plate was sequenced on its own single-read 150-cycle Illumina NextSeq 550 flow cell. Processing in the source paper ran as follows. The immunoSEQ output contained only junctional sequences without quality scores, so filtering could not match that applied to full-length reads. To assign V/J genes and CDR3, sequences were annotated against IMGT germline references using PyIR, a Python wrapper for IgBLAST v1.9. Reads with weak V/J assignments (E-value above 1e-6), missing CDR3, stop codons, out-of-frame junctions, or ambiguous translated residues were removed. V3J clonotypes were defined by identical inferred V gene, J gene, and CDR3 amino acid sequence. To compute the percentage overlap between repertoires, the number of shared unique clonotypes was divided by the size of the smaller repertoire. Richness of each repertoire was evaluated using RTK rarefaction, the Chao1 estimator, and Recon v2.1 estimates of unobserved clonotypes. Generation probabilities were computed with OLGA for all TCRbeta clonotypes obtained by the gDNA method from a handful of donors. TCRdb stores this immuneACCESS table with in-frame sequences only. Part of the clones is absent; in the studies checked, under half of the shortfall reflects unresolved V genes, and no reason is known for the rest. For V, J and clone size, that table is used; D and trimming come from the DNA. Across this sample there are 2 million to 3 million clones, with roughly 93% seen only once. 0.36% of the sample belongs to the ten largest clones.

Donors were healthy HIV-negative adults with no recently reported acute infections or vaccinations. Every donor was a Caucasian adult residing in Nashville, Tennessee, USA. Magnetic negative selection was used to enrich CD4+ T cells, after which naive cells were positively selected on CD45RA and the negative fraction became the memory subset. Blood was obtained by leukapheresis, after which PBMCs were separated by Ficoll-Histopaque density gradient centrifugation and cryopreserved in liquid nitrogen vapor phase. Analytical flow cytometry was used to check the purity and quantity of every magnetically sorted T cell population. Genomic DNA was isolated from each sorted fraction and quantified by UV absorbance on a Nanodrop 2000c. CDR1 SNHLY and CDR2 FYNNEI are derived from the germline V gene. The V end loses 7 bases and the J end loses 1 base, and a stretch of 13 bases separates them. Spanning cysteine to phenylalanine, the CDR3 consists of 15 amino acids. Of all the DNA, just the CDR3 is kept, 45 bases in frame from base 1.

As regards this clone: Its antigen target is currently unknown. There are no base qualities to consult, and no much larger clone falls within one base.

This sequence originates from a man between 18 and 29 years old in good health. Some clones in this sample may be carry-over from other donors' samples. This chain joins TRBV2 to TRBJ1-4; the D gene is perhaps TRBD1, from 5 matching bases. The specimen was naive CD4+ T cells from PBMCs. The label giving this sample's cell subset or site can be read as: CD45RA+ positively selected. The DNA is TGTGCCAGCACCAAGTCGAGGGGAACTAATGAAAAACTGTTTTTT. This encodes CASTKSRGTNEKLFF.